This T cell receptor (beta chain) stems from a study of blood T cell repertoires in COVID-19. Study details: Material from acute and convalescent COVID-19 was sourced from the United States, Italy and Spain. From T cells, B-cell-depleted T cells, or PBMCs came the material, which was cDNA or gDNA.

Authors' data handling: Amplification from reference gene primers served as the basis for estimated nucleated cell counts. The data were produced by immunoSEQ multiplex PCR, yet TCRdb's version contains in-frame clones alone and is incomplete. The DNA was the basis for D and trimming; V, J and clone size are from that table. Of some 200,000 clones listed, about 80% were seen once; the top ten hold 6.9%. Germline V gene data show CDR1 as LGHNT and CDR2 as FRNRAP. This CDR3 region has 14 residues. Trimming at V came to 4 bases and at J to 4 bases, leaving 6 bases not matched to a gene. This chain connects TRBV12-5 to TRBJ1-2; 7 nucleotides agree with TRBD1. Sequencing was carried out using peripheral blood. This receptor was obtained from a human donor with acute or convalescent COVID-19. The donor label of this sample is uncertain. The CDR3 loop reads CASGWMTGTYGYTF. CDR3 bases: TGTGCTAGTGGTTGGATGACAGGGACCTATGGCTACACCTTC.